Reported below is one TCR beta chain. The germline gives CDR1 SGHNT, CDR2 YYREEE (reference sequence). V lost 4 bases, J lost 4 bases, and 5 bases stayed unmatched. This CDR3 contains 15 residues. The data belong to a study of sequential checkpoint blockade in melanoma. Measured with immunoSEQ multiplex PCR; TCRdb has only the in-frame clones, and not every one. The table includes around 9,700 clones, more than 50% detected once. Noted treatment: randomized to nivolumab then ipilimumab (arm A) or the reverse (arm B). The chain employs TRBV5-4 and TRBJ2-7; 13 bases map to TRBD2. The source of this sequence is a human donor with melanoma. The source was CD8+ T cells sorted from blood (inferred from file names), collected from a patient given nivolumab and ipilimumab in sequence. The CDR3 DNA follows: TGTGCCAGCAGCATACCGGGACTAGCGGGGTACGAGCAGTACTTC. Its translation is CASSIPGLAGYEQYF.